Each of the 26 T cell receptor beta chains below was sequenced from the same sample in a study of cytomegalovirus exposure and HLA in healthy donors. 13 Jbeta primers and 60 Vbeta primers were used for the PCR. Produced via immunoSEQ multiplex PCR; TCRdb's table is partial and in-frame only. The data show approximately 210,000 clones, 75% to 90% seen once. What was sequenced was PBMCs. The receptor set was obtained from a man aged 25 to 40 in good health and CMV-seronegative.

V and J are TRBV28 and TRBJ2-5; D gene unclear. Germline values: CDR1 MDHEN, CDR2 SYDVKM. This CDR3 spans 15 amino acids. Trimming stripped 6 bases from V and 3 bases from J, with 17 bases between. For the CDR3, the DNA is TGTGCCAGCAGATCTTCGCGAGGCAGAGAAGAGACCCAGTACTTC. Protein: CASRSSRGREETQYF.

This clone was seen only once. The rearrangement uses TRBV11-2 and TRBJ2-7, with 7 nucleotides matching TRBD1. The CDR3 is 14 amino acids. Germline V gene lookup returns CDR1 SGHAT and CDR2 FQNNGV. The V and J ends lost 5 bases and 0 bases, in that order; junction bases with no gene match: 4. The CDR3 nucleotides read TGTGCCAGCAGCCCCAAGGGGGCCTCCTACGAGCAGTACTTC. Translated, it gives CASSPKGASYEQYF.

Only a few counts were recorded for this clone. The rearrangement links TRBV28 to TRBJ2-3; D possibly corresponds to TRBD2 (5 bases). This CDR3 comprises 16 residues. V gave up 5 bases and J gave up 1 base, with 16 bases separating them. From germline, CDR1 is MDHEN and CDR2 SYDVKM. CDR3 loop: CASSPRTHTGTDTQYF. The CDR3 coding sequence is TGTGCCAGCAGTCCCAGGACTCATACGGGCACAGATACGCAGTATTTT.

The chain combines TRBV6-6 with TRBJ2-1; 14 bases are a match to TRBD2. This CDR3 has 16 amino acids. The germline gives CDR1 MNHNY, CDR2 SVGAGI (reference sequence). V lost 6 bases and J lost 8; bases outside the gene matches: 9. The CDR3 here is CASSPGLAGGKDEQFF. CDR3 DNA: TGTGCCAGCAGCCCCGGACTAGCGGGAGGTAAGGATGAGCAGTTCTTC.

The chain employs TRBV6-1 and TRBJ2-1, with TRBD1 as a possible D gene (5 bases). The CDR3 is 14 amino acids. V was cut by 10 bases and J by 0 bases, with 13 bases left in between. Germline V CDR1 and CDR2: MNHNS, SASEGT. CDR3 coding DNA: TGTGCCACCTGCCTCACAGGCTCCTACAATGAGCAGTTCTTC. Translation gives CATCLTGSYNEQFF.

Here the CDR3 DNA reads TGTGCCAGCAGTTTAAGCGGGGTCGATTCGGGGGAGCAGTACTTC. Translating it yields CASSLSGVDSGEQYF. The chain combines TRBV28 with TRBJ2-7; 7 nucleotides match TRBD2. Germline CDR1 MDHEN, CDR2 SYDVKM. The junction had 11 bases not matched to a gene; V was cut back by 2 bases and J by 7 bases. This CDR3 is built from 15 residues.

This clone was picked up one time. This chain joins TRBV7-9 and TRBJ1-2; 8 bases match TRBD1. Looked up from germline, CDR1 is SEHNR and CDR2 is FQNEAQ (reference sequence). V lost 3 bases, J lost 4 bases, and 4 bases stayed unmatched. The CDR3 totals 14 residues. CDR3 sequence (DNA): TGTGCCAGCAGCTTCGTCGGGACAGGCTATGGCTACACCTTC. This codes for CASSFVGTGYGYTF.

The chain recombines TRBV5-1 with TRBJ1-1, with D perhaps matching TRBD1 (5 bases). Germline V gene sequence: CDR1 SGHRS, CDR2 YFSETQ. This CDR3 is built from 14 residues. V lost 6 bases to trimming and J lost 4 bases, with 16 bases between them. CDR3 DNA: TGCGCCAGCAAACCCAGCGCTAGGGGCACTGAAGCTTTCTTT. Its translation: CASKPSARGTEAFF.

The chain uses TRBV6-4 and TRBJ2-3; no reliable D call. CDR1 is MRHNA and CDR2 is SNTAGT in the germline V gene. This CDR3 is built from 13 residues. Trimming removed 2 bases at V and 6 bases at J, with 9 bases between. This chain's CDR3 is CASSDSLVDTQYF. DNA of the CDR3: TGTGCCAGCAGTGACAGCCTCGTGGATACGCAGTATTTT.

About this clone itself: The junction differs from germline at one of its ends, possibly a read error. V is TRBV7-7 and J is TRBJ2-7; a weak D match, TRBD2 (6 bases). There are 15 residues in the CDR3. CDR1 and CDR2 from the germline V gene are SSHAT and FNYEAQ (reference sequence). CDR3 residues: CASSLGDSLSYEQYF. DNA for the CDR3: TGTGCTAGCAGCTTAGGGGACTCCCTCTCCTACGAGCAGTACTTC.

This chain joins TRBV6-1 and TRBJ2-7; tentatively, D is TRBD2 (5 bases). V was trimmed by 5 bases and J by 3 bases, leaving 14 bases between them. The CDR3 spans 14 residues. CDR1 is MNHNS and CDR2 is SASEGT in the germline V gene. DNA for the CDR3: TGTGCCAGCAGTTCCCGCGGGCCGATCTACGAGCAGTACTTC. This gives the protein CASSSRGPIYEQYF.

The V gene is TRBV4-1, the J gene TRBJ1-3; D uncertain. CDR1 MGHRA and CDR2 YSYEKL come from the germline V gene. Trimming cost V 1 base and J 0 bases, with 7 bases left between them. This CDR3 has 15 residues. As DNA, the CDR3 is TGCGCCAGCAGCCAAGGTTTCAGCTCTGGAAACACCATATATTTT. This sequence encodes CASSQGFSSGNTIYF.

CDR3 amino acids: CSVQPWDRGYGYTF. In DNA, the CDR3 is TGCAGCGTACAGCCCTGGGACAGGGGTTATGGCTACACCTTC. The V call is TRBV29-1, the J call TRBJ1-2; TRBD1 matches 10 bases. Germline assignment: CDR1 SQVTM and CDR2 ANQGSEA. The CDR3 is 14 amino acids. V shed 6 bases and J 5 bases; nucleotides not matched to a gene: 9.

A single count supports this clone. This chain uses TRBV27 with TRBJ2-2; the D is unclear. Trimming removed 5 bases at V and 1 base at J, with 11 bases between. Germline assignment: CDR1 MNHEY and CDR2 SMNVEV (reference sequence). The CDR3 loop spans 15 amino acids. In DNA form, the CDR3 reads TGTGCCAGCAGTCGATCTAGGTTGAACACCGGGGAGCTGTTTTTT. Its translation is CASSRSRLNTGELFF.

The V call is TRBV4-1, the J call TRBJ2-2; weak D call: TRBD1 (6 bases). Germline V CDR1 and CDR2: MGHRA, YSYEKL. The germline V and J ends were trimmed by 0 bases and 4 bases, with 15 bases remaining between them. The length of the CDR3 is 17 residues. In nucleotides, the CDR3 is TGCGCCAGCAGCCAAGATCTTCCAGGGGCCCTCACCGGGGAGCTGTTTTTT. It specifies CASSQDLPGALTGELFF.

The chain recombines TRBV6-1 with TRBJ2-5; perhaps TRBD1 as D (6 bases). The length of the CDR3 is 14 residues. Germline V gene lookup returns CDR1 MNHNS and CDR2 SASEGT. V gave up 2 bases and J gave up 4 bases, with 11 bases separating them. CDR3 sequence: CASSEQGLGETQYF. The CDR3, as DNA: TGTGCCAGCAGTGAACAGGGGCTGGGAGAGACCCAGTACTTC.

CDR3 residues: CASSITTTNEKLFF. The CDR3 DNA follows: TGTGCCAGTAGTATTACTACAACTAATGAAAAACTGTTTTTT. The V gene is TRBV19, the J gene TRBJ1-4, with D uncertain. Germline V gives CDR1 LNHDA, CDR2 SQIVND (reference sequence). Trimming removed 3 bases from V and 0 bases from J, with 5 bases in between. The CDR3 sequence is 14 residues long.

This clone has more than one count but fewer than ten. This chain's CDR3 is CASSELGTRRGETQYF. The CDR3 DNA follows: TGTGCCAGCAGTGAATTAGGGACCCGAAGGGGGGAGACCCAGTACTTC. V is TRBV2 and J is TRBJ2-5, with D tentatively TRBD1 (6 bases). V shed 2 bases and J shed 5 bases, with 18 bases lying between them. Germline CDR1 SNHLY, CDR2 FYNNEI. This CDR3 has 16 residues.

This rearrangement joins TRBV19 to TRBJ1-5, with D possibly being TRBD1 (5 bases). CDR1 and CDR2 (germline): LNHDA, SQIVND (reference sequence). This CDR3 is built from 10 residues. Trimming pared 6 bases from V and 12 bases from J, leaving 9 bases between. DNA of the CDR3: TGTGCCAGTAGCGGGGGATTCCAGCATTTT. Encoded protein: CASSGGFQHF. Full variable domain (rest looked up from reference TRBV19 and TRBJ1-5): DGGITQSPKYLFRKEGQNVTLSCEQNLNHDAMYWYRQDPGQGLRLIYYSQIVNDFQKGDIAEGYSVSREKKESFPLTVTSAQKNPTAFYLCASSGGFQHFGDGTRLSIL.

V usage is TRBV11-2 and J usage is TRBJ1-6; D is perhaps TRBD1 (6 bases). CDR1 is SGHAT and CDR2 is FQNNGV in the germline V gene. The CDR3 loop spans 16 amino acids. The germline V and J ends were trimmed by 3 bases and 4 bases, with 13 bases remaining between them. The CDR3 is CASSFQGTLYNSPLHF. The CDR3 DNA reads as TGTGCCAGCAGCTTTCAAGGGACACTTTATAATTCACCCCTCCACTTT.

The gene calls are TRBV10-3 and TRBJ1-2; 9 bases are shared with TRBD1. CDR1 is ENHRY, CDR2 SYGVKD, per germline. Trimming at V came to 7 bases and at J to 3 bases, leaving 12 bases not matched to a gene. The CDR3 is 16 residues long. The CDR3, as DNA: TGTGCCATCACCGAAAGATTGCGGACAGGGGACTATGGCTACACCTTC. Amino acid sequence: CAITERLRTGDYGYTF.

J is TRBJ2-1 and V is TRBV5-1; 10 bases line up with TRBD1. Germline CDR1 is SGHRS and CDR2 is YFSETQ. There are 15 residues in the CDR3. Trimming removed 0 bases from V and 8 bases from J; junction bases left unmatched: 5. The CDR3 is CASSLGWTGGDEQFF. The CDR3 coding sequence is TGCGCCAGCAGCTTGGGGTGGACAGGGGGAGATGAGCAGTTCTTC.

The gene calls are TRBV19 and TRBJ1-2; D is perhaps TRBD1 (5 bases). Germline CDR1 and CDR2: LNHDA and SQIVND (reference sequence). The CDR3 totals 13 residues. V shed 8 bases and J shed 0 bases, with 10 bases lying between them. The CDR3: CASVSRANYGYTF. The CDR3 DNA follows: TGTGCCAGTGTGTCCAGGGCTAACTATGGCTACACCTTC.

This CDR3 reads CASSPTGDEQYF. As DNA, the CDR3 is TGTGCCAGCAGCCCGACCGGGGACGAGCAGTACTTC. The chain has TRBV4-2 and TRBJ2-7; a possible D gene is TRBD2 (5 bases). V shed 4 bases and J shed 5 bases, with 9 bases lying between them. Germline CDR1 LGHNA, CDR2 YNFKEQ. This CDR3 has 12 residues.

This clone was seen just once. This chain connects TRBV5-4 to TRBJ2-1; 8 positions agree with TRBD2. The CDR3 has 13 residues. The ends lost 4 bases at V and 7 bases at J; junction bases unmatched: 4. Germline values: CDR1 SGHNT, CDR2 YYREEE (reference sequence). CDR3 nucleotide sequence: TGTGCCAGCAGCCCCGGGACTAGTAATGAGCAGTTCTTC. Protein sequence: CASSPGTSNEQFF.

CDR3 region: CASSLGRGPYGYTF. Written as DNA, the CDR3 is TGTGCCAGCAGCTTAGGCAGGGGGCCTTACGGCTACACCTTC. The V call is TRBV7-9, the J call TRBJ1-2; TRBD1 agrees at 8 bases. This CDR3 is built from 14 residues. The ends lost 1 base at V and 8 bases at J; junction bases unmatched: 6. Germline CDR1 reads SEHNR; CDR2 reads FQNEAQ (reference sequence).